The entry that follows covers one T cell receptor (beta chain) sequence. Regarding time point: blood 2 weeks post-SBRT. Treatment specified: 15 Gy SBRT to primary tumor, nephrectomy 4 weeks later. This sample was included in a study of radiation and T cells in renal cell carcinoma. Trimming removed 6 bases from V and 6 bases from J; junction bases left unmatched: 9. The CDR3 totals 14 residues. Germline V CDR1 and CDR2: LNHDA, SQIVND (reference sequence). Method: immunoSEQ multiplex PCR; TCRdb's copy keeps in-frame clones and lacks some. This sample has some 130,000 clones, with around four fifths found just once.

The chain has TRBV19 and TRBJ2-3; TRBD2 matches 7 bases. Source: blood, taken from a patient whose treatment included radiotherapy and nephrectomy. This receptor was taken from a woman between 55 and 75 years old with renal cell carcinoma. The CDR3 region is CASRSGEIVDTQYF. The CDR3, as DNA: TGTGCCAGTAGGAGCGGGGAGATTGTGGATACGCAGTATTTT.